These 25 T cell receptor beta chains were sequenced from one sample in a study of blood T cell repertoires in COVID-19. Here immunoSEQ multiplex PCR was the method, and the copy in TCRdb shows in-frame clones only, minus some. In the table there are 30,000 to 45,000 clones, roughly 90% of which are singletons. The sample taken for sequencing was peripheral blood. Receptors originate from a human donor in a cohort sampled during active COVID-19.

The chain has TRBV28 and TRBJ1-5; D is uncertain. V lost 6 bases and J 1 base, leaving 10 bases between the germline ends. The CDR3 consists of 14 residues. CDR1 is MDHEN, CDR2 SYDVKM, per germline. CDR3 sequence reads: CASSLYPSNQPQHF. CDR3 nucleotide sequence: TGTGCCAGCAGCCTTTATCCCAGCAATCAGCCCCAGCATTTT.

The chain joins TRBV14 to TRBJ2-7; 13 bases match TRBD2. The CDR3 totals 16 residues. The trim removed 2 bases at V and 4 bases at J, leaving 5 bases unmatched. Per germline, CDR1 SGHDN and CDR2 FVKESK. The CDR3 bases are TGTGCCAGCAGCCAACCTACTAGCGGGAGGGCGTACGAGCAGTACTTC. Translating it yields CASSQPTSGRAYEQYF.

This clone has just a few counts. The chain employs TRBV9 and TRBJ2-5; a possible D gene is TRBD2 (5 bases). The germline V and J ends were trimmed by 0 bases and 5 bases, with 11 bases remaining between them. Germline V gives CDR1 SGDLS, CDR2 YYNGEE. The CDR3 contains 14 residues. CDR3 coding DNA: TGTGCCAGCAGCGTAGGTGTAGCGTGGGAGACCCAGTACTTC. The encoded protein is CASSVGVAWETQYF.

This clone was picked up one time. The chain employs TRBV9 and TRBJ1-1, with a possible D match to TRBD1 (6 bases). Germline V CDR1 and CDR2: SGDLS, YYNGEE. Trimming stripped 1 base from V and 4 bases from J, with 11 bases between. The CDR3 runs to 14 residues. CDR3 nucleotide sequence: TGTGCCAGCAGCGTATCAGGGGCGGGCACTGAAGCTTTCTTT. It specifies CASSVSGAGTEAFF.

This rearrangement joins TRBV4-1 to TRBJ2-7, with D perhaps TRBD1 (6 bases). CDR1 is MGHRA, CDR2 YSYEKL, per germline. Trimming pared 1 base from V and 3 bases from J, leaving 10 bases between. There are 14 residues in the CDR3. CDR3 nucleotides: TGCGCCAGCAGCCAAGGAGGGGGTTACTACGAGCAGTACTTC. Amino acids: CASSQGGGYYEQYF.

V usage is TRBV20-1 and J usage is TRBJ1-4; D may be TRBD1 (6 bases). Trimming pared 3 bases from V and 5 bases from J, leaving 22 bases between. The CDR3 consists of 17 residues. Germline values: CDR1 DFQATT, CDR2 SNEGSKA (reference sequence). The CDR3 region has the DNA TGCAGTGCTAGTCACCGGGACAAGCCGGCGACAAATGAAAAACTGTTTTTT. Protein sequence: CSASHRDKPATNEKLFF.

J is TRBJ2-1 and V is TRBV18, with TRBD2 as a possible D gene (6 bases). The CDR3 consists of 16 residues. V was pared by 3 bases and J by 6 bases, with 18 bases between. The V gene's germline CDR1 is KGHSH and CDR2 LQKENI. The CDR3 loop reads CASSPRLGQGPNEQFF. Written as DNA, the CDR3 is TGTGCCAGCTCACCCCGACTAGGCCAGGGACCCAATGAGCAGTTCTTC.

V gene TRBV5-1 combines with J gene TRBJ2-1; D perhaps matches TRBD2 (6 bases). The CDR3 has 16 amino acids. Germline CDR1 and CDR2: SGHRS and YFSETQ. Trimming left V 3 bases short and J 6 bases short, with 19 bases between. The CDR3 region has the DNA TGCGCCAGCAGCTCGGACGGGGCGGGGTGGCGCAATGAGCAGTTCTTC. Encoded protein: CASSSDGAGWRNEQFF.

CDR3 loop: CASSQAETGGRNSPLHF. The CDR3 coding sequence is TGCGCCAGCAGCCAAGCTGAAACGGGGGGCCGGAATTCACCCCTCCACTTT. The chain has TRBV4-1 and TRBJ1-6, with TRBD1 as a possible D gene (6 bases). This CDR3 contains 17 residues. V was shortened by 1 base and J by 7 bases, with 17 bases between the two germline ends. CDR1 MGHRA and CDR2 YSYEKL come from the germline V gene.

The CDR3 coding sequence is TGTGCCAGCAGCTCTCCAAGCGGGGACGCCTACAATGAGCAGTTCTTC. Residues: CASSSPSGDAYNEQFF. V gene TRBV5-6 combines with J gene TRBJ2-1; 7 bases align to TRBD2. Per the germline V gene, CDR1 is SGHDT and CDR2 is YYEEEE. The V segment lost 3 bases and the J segment 2 bases; nucleotides outside the gene matches: 8. CDR3 length: 16 residues.

CDR3 DNA: TGTGCCAGCAGCACCGCAGGGGCGGGGGACACTGAAGCTTTCTTT. Protein product: CASSTAGAGDTEAFF. The V gene is TRBV28, the J gene TRBJ1-1; D is perhaps TRBD1 (6 bases). Trimming shortened V by 6 bases and J by 3 bases, and 17 bases separated the two germline ends. The CDR3 sequence is 15 residues long. Germline V gene data show CDR1 as MDHEN and CDR2 as SYDVKM.

The chain has TRBV2 and TRBJ1-1; no clear D. This CDR3 region has 16 residues. Deletions cut 5 bases from V and 0 bases from J, with 16 bases between. Germline CDR1 SNHLY, CDR2 FYNNEI. The CDR3 sequence is CASSKEAGRLNTEAFF. The CDR3 DNA reads TGTGCCAGCAGTAAAGAAGCAGGAAGGTTGAACACTGAAGCTTTCTTT.

J is TRBJ1-2 and V is TRBV24-1; D is ambiguous. This CDR3 has 12 amino acids. Trimming stripped 12 bases from V and 4 bases from J, with 14 bases between. The V gene's germline CDR1 is KGHDR and CDR2 SFDVKD. The DNA of the CDR3 is TGTGCCCCTGAGGAGGGCTCCTATGGCTACACCTTC. Translated: CAPEEGSYGYTF.

V gene TRBV5-1 combines with J gene TRBJ1-1, with no clear D. V lost 1 base to trimming and J lost 1 base, with 11 bases between them. CDR3 length: 15 residues. The germline V gene has CDR1 SGHRS and CDR2 YFSETQ. CDR3 sequence: CASSLFSARNTEAFF. CDR3 in DNA: TGCGCCAGCAGCTTGTTCAGCGCACGGAACACTGAAGCTTTCTTT.

The chain is built from TRBV11-2 and TRBJ2-5; 7 bases are a match to TRBD2. Germline V gives CDR1 SGHAT, CDR2 FQNNGV. The CDR3 has 16 amino acids. The J segment lost 4 bases and the V segment lost 4 bases, leaving 12 bases of the junction unmatched. CDR3 in DNA: TGTGCCAGCAGCTACTCCCAATGGGGGGGTACAGAGACCCAGTACTTC. It is translated as CASSYSQWGGTETQYF.

The chain is built from TRBV7-4 and TRBJ1-6; 10 nucleotides match TRBD1. The CDR3 length is 19 residues. After removal of 3 bases from V and 1 base from J, the junction contained 9 bases not matched to a gene. The germline CDR1 and CDR2 sequences are SGHVT and SQSDAQ. The CDR3 sequence: CASSFCPRDRGSYNSPLHF. The CDR3 nucleotides read TGTGCCAGCAGCTTCTGCCCCCGGGACAGGGGTTCCTATAATTCACCCCTCCACTTT. The full variable domain, completed using reference TRBV7-4 and TRBJ1-6, is GAGVSQSPRYKVAKRGRDVALRCDSISGHVTLYWYRQTLGQGSEVLTYSQSDAQRDKSGRPSGRFSAERPERSVSTLKIQRTEQGDSAVYLCASSFCPRDRGSYNSPLHFGNGTRLTVT.

This clone was found a few times. The chain uses TRBV9 and TRBJ1-1, with 7 bases aligning to TRBD1. The V and J ends lost 6 bases and 2 bases, in that order; junction bases with no gene match: 10. CDR1 is SGDLS, CDR2 YYNGEE, per germline. CDR3 length: 15 residues. The CDR3 here is CASTPTGNHNTEAFF. As DNA, the CDR3 is TGTGCCAGCACCCCGACAGGGAATCATAACACTGAAGCTTTCTTT.

The chain couples TRBV7-9 to TRBJ2-1, with 7 bases aligning to TRBD2. The CDR3 length is 16 residues. With V trimmed by 4 bases and J by 6 bases, 12 bases remained unmatched. Germline V gives CDR1 SEHNR, CDR2 FQNEAQ (reference sequence). The CDR3 sequence: CASSYTRAERGNEQFF. In nucleotides, the CDR3 is TGTGCCAGCAGCTATACCCGGGCAGAGCGGGGCAATGAGCAGTTCTTC.

The chain is built from TRBV5-1 and TRBJ2-1, with 11 positions matching TRBD2. The germline gives CDR1 SGHRS, CDR2 YFSETQ. The ends lost 3 bases at V and 7 bases at J; junction bases unmatched: 6. The CDR3 has 15 residues. The CDR3 is CASSYTSGSGNEQFF. CDR3 DNA: TGCGCCAGCAGCTACACTAGCGGGAGTGGGAATGAGCAGTTCTTC.

V is TRBV12-3 or TRBV12-4 and J is TRBJ2-7; TRBD1 aligns across 7 bases. Germline trimming cut 6 bases from V and 2 bases from J; bases unmatched to any gene: 4. The CDR3 covers 13 residues. The CDR3 is CASSRDRAYEQYF. In nucleotides, the CDR3 is TGTGCCAGCAGCAGGGACAGAGCCTACGAGCAGTACTTC.

J is TRBJ1-3 and V is TRBV27; D remains unclear. CDR3 size: 15 residues. CDR1 and CDR2 from the germline V gene are MNHEY and SMNVEV (reference sequence). The V and J ends lost 4 bases and 0 bases respectively, with 10 bases between them. The CDR3 loop reads CASSSLEASGNTIYF. The CDR3 bases are TGTGCCAGCAGTTCCCTCGAGGCCTCTGGAAACACCATATATTTT.

This chain uses TRBV19 with TRBJ1-4; D may be TRBD1 (5 bases). Germline lookup yields CDR1 LNHDA and CDR2 SQIVND (reference sequence). The V end lost 7 bases, the J end lost 7 bases, and 25 bases lay between the germline ends. CDR3 length: 17 amino acids. The CDR3 bases are TGTGCCAGTATCCAGAGGGCGGGGCGCCGAGAGGGTGAAAAACTGTTTTTT. It translates to CASIQRAGRREGEKLFF.

V is TRBV21-1 and J is TRBJ2-7; the DNA was not compared with TRBD2, the D call given in the table. TRBV21-1 is termed a pseudogene. This CDR3 spans 17 amino acids. The CDR3 nucleotides are TGTGCCAGCAGCAAAGATGACGGCGGGAGGGCCATTTACGAGCAGTACTTC. It is translated as CASSKDDGGRAIYEQYF.

The chain recombines TRBV6-5 with TRBJ2-3, with 7 bases aligning to TRBD2. The J segment lost 3 bases and the V segment lost 2 bases, leaving 5 bases of the junction unmatched. The CDR3 loop spans 15 amino acids. Germline assignment: CDR1 MNHEY and CDR2 SVGAGI. The CDR3 DNA is TGTGCCAGCAGTTACGGGGGGGTAGCGACAGATACGCAGTATTTT. Its translation: CASSYGGVATDTQYF.

The chain uses TRBV7-3 and TRBJ2-5; 14 nucleotides match TRBD2. This CDR3 spans 16 amino acids. V trimming: 5 bases; J trimming: 3 bases; junction bases outside the gene matches: 5. Germline CDR1 is SGHTA and CDR2 is FQGTGA. CDR3: CASSRGLAGGKETQYF. The CDR3 nucleotides read TGTGCCAGCAGCCGAGGACTAGCGGGAGGCAAAGAGACCCAGTACTTC.